One sample yielded the 27 T cell receptor beta chains listed below, sequenced in a study of blood T cell repertoires in COVID-19. Only in-frame clones appear in the TCRdb table, and some are missing; sequencing was by immunoSEQ multiplex PCR. This table holds tens of thousands of clones, 75% to 90% found once. Sequencing was carried out using peripheral blood. Source of these receptors: a woman between 45 and 60 years old with active or convalescent COVID-19.

This clone was found a few times. The genes are TRBV27 and TRBJ2-1, with 9 positions matching TRBD1. Per the germline V gene, CDR1 is MNHEY and CDR2 is SMNVEV (reference sequence). V dropped 4 bases and J dropped 4; count of bases not matched to a gene: 5. The CDR3 length is 15 residues. The DNA for the CDR3 is TGTGCCAGCAGTTGGAAACAGGGGGCTTACAATGAGCAGTTCTTC. Its protein is CASSWKQGAYNEQFF.

V usage is TRBV7-2 and J usage is TRBJ2-4; 15 bases line up with TRBD2. CDR3 length: 17 residues. Per germline, CDR1 SGHTA and CDR2 FQGNSA. Germline trimming cut 5 bases from V and 0 bases from J; bases unmatched to any gene: 2. The CDR3 spells CASSPGLAGGAKNIQYF. The CDR3 DNA is TGTGCCAGCAGCCCGGGACTAGCGGGAGGAGCCAAAAACATTCAGTACTTC.

This chain joins TRBV11-2 and TRBJ1-2; D may be TRBD1 (6 bases). The CDR3 has 18 residues. The V gene's germline CDR1 is SGHAT and CDR2 FQNNGV. V dropped 4 bases and J dropped 3 bases, with 24 bases sitting between them. CDR3 DNA: TGTGCCAGCAGCTCATCTGGGCACGGACAGTTCCCCGACTATGGCTACACCTTC. It yields the protein CASSSSGHGQFPDYGYTF.

V and J are TRBV2 and TRBJ1-5; maybe TRBD1 (5 bases). V gave up 11 bases and J gave up 0 bases, with 11 bases separating them. Germline CDR1 and CDR2: SNHLY and FYNNEI. The CDR3 totals 13 residues. DNA for the CDR3: TGTGCCGCGGGGGGGGTTAGCAATCAGCCCCAGCATTTT. Translation: CAAGGVSNQPQHF.

The chain joins TRBV6-1 to TRBJ1-1; D may be TRBD1 (5 bases). There are 13 residues in the CDR3. CDR1 and CDR2 (germline): MNHNS, SASEGT. Trimming pared 3 bases from V and 4 bases from J, leaving 9 bases between. CDR3 amino acids: CASSDQGGTEAFF. CDR3 bases: TGTGCCAGCAGTGACCAGGGTGGCACTGAAGCTTTCTTT.

The chain is built from TRBV30 and TRBJ2-7; tentative D call: TRBD2 (5 bases). Per the germline V gene, CDR1 is GTSNPN and CDR2 is SVGIG (reference sequence). CDR3 size: 14 residues. V was trimmed by 2 bases and J by 0 bases, leaving 11 bases between them. The CDR3 loop reads CAWSYPSSSYEQYF. In DNA form, the CDR3 reads TGTGCCTGGAGTTACCCTAGCAGCTCCTACGAGCAGTACTTC.

This chain links TRBV2 with TRBJ2-5; tentative D call: TRBD2 (7 bases). This CDR3 comprises 13 residues. The germline CDR1 and CDR2 sequences are SNHLY and FYNNEI. V was shortened by 7 bases and J by 5 bases, with 14 bases between the two germline ends. CDR3 DNA sequence: TGTGCCAGCATGAAGGGGGGAGGGGAGACCCAGTACTTC. The encoded protein is CASMKGGGETQYF.

This clone was observed once. The chain links TRBV2 to TRBJ2-2; 8 positions match TRBD1. Germline-derived CDR1 and CDR2 are SNHLY and FYNNEI. The junction had 6 bases not matched to a gene; V was cut back by 5 bases and J by 4 bases. The CDR3 length is 15 residues. The CDR3 DNA follows: TGTGCCAGCAGTCCAGGGGGCAGAGGCACCGGGGAGCTGTTTTTT. Its translation: CASSPGGRGTGELFF. Full variable domain (remainder filled in from reference TRBV2 and TRBJ2-2): EPEVTQTPSHQVTQMGQEVILRCVPISNHLYFYWYRQILGQKVEFLVSFYNNEISEKSEIFDDQFSVERPDGSNFTLKIRSTKLEDSAMYFCASSPGGRGTGELFFGEGSRLTVL.

The V gene is TRBV5-8, the J gene TRBJ1-5; 7 bases agree with TRBD1. The CDR3 loop spans 17 amino acids. Losses at the gene ends were 0 bases for V and 0 bases for J; bases not matched to a gene: 6. Germline lookup yields CDR1 SGHTS and CDR2 YDEGEE. As DNA, the CDR3 is TGTGCCAGCAGCTTGGAGGGACAGTCTTATAGCAATCAGCCCCAGCATTTT. Translating gives CASSLEGQSYSNQPQHF.

Only one count was recorded for this clone. The chain employs TRBV7-8 and TRBJ1-4, with 8 bases matching TRBD1. This CDR3 is 19 amino acids long. Unmatched junction bases numbered 13, after V lost 2 bases and J lost 2 bases. The germline V gene has CDR1 SGHVS and CDR2 FQNEAQ. CDR3 in amino acids: CASSLTGTGGTNTNEKLFF. For the CDR3, the DNA is TGTGCCAGCAGCTTAACGGGAACAGGGGGTACGAATACTAATGAAAAACTGTTTTTT.

V is TRBV6-2 or TRBV6-3 and J is TRBJ1-2; 7 bases align to TRBD1. The V segment lost 4 bases and the J segment 8 bases; nucleotides outside the gene matches: 7. This CDR3 has 13 amino acids. CDR1 and CDR2 (germline): MNHEY, SVGEGT. The chain's CDR3 is CASSWDDRVGYTF. The CDR3 nucleotides read TGTGCCAGCAGTTGGGACGACAGGGTCGGCTACACCTTC.

The chain uses TRBV6-5 and TRBJ1-4; a possible D gene is TRBD1 (5 bases). The CDR3 totals 13 residues. V was clipped by 11 bases and J by 7 bases, with 17 bases between them. Per the germline V gene, CDR1 is MNHEY and CDR2 is SVGAGI. CDR3 in DNA: TGTGCCGGCTCGGGGGGGTTGGGTGAAAAACTGTTTTTT. Its protein product is CAGSGGLGEKLFF.

The chain combines TRBV19 with TRBJ2-7; 7 bases agree with TRBD2. Germline V gene data show CDR1 as LNHDA and CDR2 as SQIVND (reference sequence). This CDR3 spans 13 amino acids. Trimming cost V 5 bases and J 3 bases; bases outside gene matches: 4. CDR3 in amino acids: CASSPGLDYEQYF. The CDR3 DNA follows: TGTGCCAGTAGTCCCGGACTAGACTACGAGCAGTACTTC. Supplemented by reference TRBV19 and TRBJ2-7, the full variable domain reads DGGITQSPKYLFRKEGQNVTLSCEQNLNHDAMYWYRQDPGQGLRLIYYSQIVNDFQKGDIAEGYSVSREKKESFPLTVTSAQKNPTAFYLCASSPGLDYEQYFGPGTRLTVT.

This clone came up a few times. The J gene is TRBJ1-5, the V gene TRBV29-1, with D tentatively TRBD1 (6 bases). V was trimmed by 1 base and J by 6 bases, leaving 10 bases between them. The CDR3 totals 13 residues. Germline CDR1 is SQVTM and CDR2 is ANQGSEA. The chain's CDR3 is CSVEGIRGQPQHF. CDR3 coding DNA: TGCAGCGTTGAAGGCATCAGGGGTCAGCCCCAGCATTTT.

J is TRBJ1-1 and V is TRBV28; TRBD1 is a possible D gene (5 bases). CDR1 is MDHEN, CDR2 SYDVKM, per germline. The V gene lost 3 bases and the J gene lost 8 bases, with 13 bases spanning the gap. This CDR3 comprises 13 residues. Written as DNA, the CDR3 is TGTGCCAGCAGTTTCTCCCTCCAGGGAGAAGCTTTCTTT. This gives the protein CASSFSLQGEAFF.

The V and J genes are TRBV6-6 and TRBJ1-1, with D possibly being TRBD1 (6 bases). CDR3 length equals 13 residues. The germline V and J ends were trimmed by 8 bases and 10 bases, with 20 bases remaining between them. Germline-derived CDR1 and CDR2 are MNHNY and SVGAGI (reference sequence). The CDR3 loop reads CASGVLQGWVAFF. CDR3 in DNA: TGTGCCAGCGGGGTTTTACAGGGTTGGGTAGCTTTCTTT.

J is TRBJ2-7 and V is TRBV7-9; 8 positions agree with TRBD1. The CDR3 runs 15 residues. Germline V CDR1 and CDR2: SEHNR, FQNEAQ (reference sequence). V was pared by 7 bases and J by 2 bases, with 10 bases of the junction left unmatched. The DNA for the CDR3 is TGTGCCAGCACCATGACAGGGGACGTAACCTACGAGCAGTACTTC. It specifies CASTMTGDVTYEQYF.

The CDR3 DNA follows: TGTGCCAGTAGTATCCCCCGGACAGGGGGCGCGGACGAGCAGTACTTC. Protein sequence: CASSIPRTGGADEQYF. V usage is TRBV19 and J usage is TRBJ2-7, with 11 positions matching TRBD1. Germline CDR1 is LNHDA and CDR2 is SQIVND (reference sequence). With 3 bases clipped from V and 5 bases from J, the junction kept 9 bases outside the gene matches. The CDR3 loop spans 16 amino acids.

This chain connects TRBV7-9 to TRBJ2-3; D unresolved. Per germline, CDR1 SEHNR and CDR2 FQNEAQ (reference sequence). The CDR3 consists of 13 residues. The V and J ends lost 5 bases and 2 bases respectively, with 8 bases between them. CDR3 loop: CASSPSFTDTQYF. Written as DNA, the CDR3 is TGTGCCAGCAGCCCCTCCTTCACAGATACGCAGTATTTT.

The V call is TRBV6-5, the J call TRBJ2-5; D uncertain. The CDR3 runs 15 residues. Germline CDR1 and CDR2: MNHEY and SVGAGI. V shed 7 bases and J shed 1 base, with 16 bases lying between them. The CDR3 protein is CASTSALGPQETQYF. The CDR3 DNA reads TGTGCCAGCACTTCCGCGTTGGGCCCCCAAGAGACCCAGTACTTC.

This chain links TRBV30 with TRBJ2-7, with TRBD2 matching over 15 bases. This CDR3 region has 16 residues. Unmatched junction bases numbered 7, after V lost 2 bases and J lost 5 bases. Germline assignment: CDR1 GTSNPN and CDR2 SVGIG (reference sequence). CDR3 bases: TGTGCCTGGAGTTTCTGGGGGACTAGCGGGGGGCACGAGCAGTACTTC. It specifies CAWSFWGTSGGHEQYF.

The genes are TRBV7-2 and TRBJ1-6, with a weak D call TRBD1 (5 bases). The germline CDR1 and CDR2 sequences are SGHTA and FQGNSA. The CDR3 is 14 residues long. V dropped 1 base and J dropped 9 bases, with 10 bases sitting between them. CDR3 bases: TGTGCCAGCAGCTTAGGTCAGGGAGGTTCACCCCTCCACTTT. It is translated as CASSLGQGGSPLHF.

Of note for this clone: Its ends do not fully match the called genes, so a read error is possible. The chain combines TRBV29-1 with TRBJ2-1; 7 nucleotides align to TRBD2. Germline V gene lookup returns CDR1 SQVTM and CDR2 ANQGSEA. CDR3 length: 15 amino acids. CDR3 region: CSVQEGLSPPNEQFF. In DNA, the CDR3 is TGCAGCGTTCAAGAGGGACTATCCCCTCCCAATGAGCAGTTCTTC.

The V call is TRBV30, the J call TRBJ1-2; D gene uncertain. From germline, CDR1 is GTSNPN and CDR2 SVGIG (reference sequence). The CDR3 covers 12 residues. Trimming took off 5 bases at V and 3 bases at J, with 10 bases between the two ends. CDR3 nucleotides: TGTGCCTGGTATCAGGTATACTATGGCTACACCTTC. This encodes CAWYQVYYGYTF.

The V call is TRBV11-2, the J call TRBJ1-2, with D unclear. This CDR3 is 16 amino acids long. Germline CDR1 is SGHAT and CDR2 is FQNNGV. V was clipped by 0 bases and J by 0 bases, with 11 bases between them. CDR3 amino acids: CASSLEGGSSNYGYTF. CDR3 coding DNA: TGTGCCAGCAGCTTAGAAGGCGGAAGTTCTAACTATGGCTACACCTTC.

This clone was seen a single time. This chain links TRBV19 with TRBJ2-2, with D maybe TRBD2 (5 bases). CDR3 length: 15 residues. Deletions cut 3 bases from V and 0 bases from J, with 8 bases between. CDR1 and CDR2 (germline): LNHDA, SQIVND (reference sequence). In nucleotides, the CDR3 is TGTGCCAGTAGTATTTTCGGGACGAACACCGGGGAGCTGTTTTTT. Translation: CASSIFGTNTGELFF.

J is TRBJ2-7 and V is TRBV5-1; TRBD2 agrees at 11 bases. The V gene end was trimmed by 2 bases and the J gene end by 2 bases; junction bases not matched to a gene: 0. This CDR3 is built from 14 residues. The germline V gene has CDR1 SGHRS and CDR2 YFSETQ. CDR3 amino acids: CASSFSGGAYEQYF. The DNA of the CDR3 is TGCGCCAGCAGCTTTAGCGGGGGGGCCTACGAGCAGTACTTC.